These T cell receptor beta chains were read from a single sample in a study of cytomegalovirus exposure and HLA in healthy donors. Assay: immunoSEQ multiplex PCR; the TCRdb copy retains only in-frame clones and omits some. The repertoire consists of tens of thousands of clones, with roughly 61% occurring once and the leading ten covering roughly 15%. Sample: PBMCs. Receptors originate from a woman between 40 and 50 years old in good health and CMV-seropositive. Each CDR3 is given with its conserved first and last residue. The D gene is left open where the match is weak. The size field is filled for only some rows; it gives once, few, many or a size class.

cdr3_aa cdr3_nt j_call v_call d_call clone_size
CASSLQLGRAGYTF TGTGCCAGCAGTTTACAATTGGGCAGGGCTGGCTACACCTTC TRBJ1-2 TRBV27 . .
CASGQPGQASGNTIYF TGCGCCAGCGGCCAACCGGGACAGGCCTCTGGAAACACCATATATTTT TRBJ1-3 TRBV4-1 TRBD1 .
CSVEDKQGLTDTQYF TGCAGCGTTGAAGATAAACAGGGCTTAACAGATACGCAGTATTTT TRBJ2-3 TRBV29-1 . .
CASSAHRGTEETQYF TGTGCCAGCAGCGCGCACAGGGGGACGGAAGAGACCCAGTACTTC TRBJ2-5 TRBV7-8 TRBD1 .
CARKSYRDYFNEQFF TGTGCCAGAAAAAGCTACCGGGACTACTTCAATGAGCAGTTCTTC TRBJ2-1 TRBV30 TRBD2 .
CASSSGGWNTEAFF TGTGCCAGCAGTTCGGGGGGATGGAACACTGAAGCTTTCTTT TRBJ1-1 TRBV28 . few
CASSLYRESGYGYTF TGCGCCAGCAGCTTATACAGGGAGAGTGGCTATGGCTACACCTTC TRBJ1-2 TRBV5-1 . .
CASSAPGGSAGYEQYF TGTGCCAGCAGTGCCCCGGGGGGATCGGCCGGCTACGAGCAGTACTTC TRBJ2-7 TRBV28 TRBD2 .
CASSLVRGQNTEAFF TGTGCCAGCAGCTTAGTTCGGGGACAAAACACTGAAGCTTTCTTT TRBJ1-1 TRBV7-8 . .
CASSPTGTESYEQYF TGTGCCAGCTCACCTACCGGGACAGAGTCCTACGAGCAGTACTTC TRBJ2-7 TRBV18 TRBD1 .
CASGTFYEQYF TGTGCCAGCGGGACATTCTACGAGCAGTACTTC TRBJ2-7 TRBV2 . .
CASSQDRNTEAFF TGTGCCAGCAGCCAAGACAGGAACACTGAAGCTTTCTTT TRBJ1-1 TRBV16 . .
CASSHIVGGAGLAKNIQYF TGCGCCAGCAGCCACATTGTAGGGGGGGCAGGGTTAGCCAAAAACATTCAGTACTTC TRBJ2-4 TRBV4-1 . few
CASRDGQGIGYTF TGTGCCAGCAGGGACGGACAGGGTATCGGCTACACCTTC TRBJ1-2 TRBV6-1 TRBD1 .
CASSESGLRSYEQYF TGCGCCAGCAGCGAATCAGGGTTAAGGTCCTACGAGCAGTACTTC TRBJ2-7 TRBV5-1 . few
CASRKRLAGTLGYNEQFF TGTGCCAGCAGAAAGCGACTAGCGGGAACGTTAGGGTACAATGAGCAGTTCTTC TRBJ2-1 TRBV27 TRBD2 few
CASSFSTSRGEQFF TGTGCCAGCAGTTTTTCGACTAGCAGGGGTGAGCAGTTCTTC TRBJ2-1 TRBV27 . .
CASNRDRGYNEQFF TGTGCCAGCAACCGGGACAGGGGTTACAATGAGCAGTTCTTC TRBJ2-1 TRBV2 TRBD1 few
CASSTATETIANYGYTF TGTGCCAGCAGTACGGCAACAGAGACAATAGCTAACTATGGCTACACCTTC TRBJ1-2 TRBV16 . .
CASSLGGQMNTEAFF TGTGCTAGCAGCTTAGGTGGACAGATGAACACTGAAGCTTTCTTT TRBJ1-1 TRBV11-3 . .
CASRHPGGRGTDTQYF TGTGCCAGCAGACACCCAGGCGGGAGGGGCACAGATACGCAGTATTTT TRBJ2-3 TRBV7-9 TRBD2 .
CASSPGLAGGNEQFF TGTGCCAGCAGCCCAGGACTAGCGGGAGGGAATGAGCAGTTCTTC TRBJ2-1 TRBV11-2 TRBD2 .
CASSLNRAGGGYGYTF TGTGCCAGCAGCCTCAATCGCGCAGGGGGAGGCTATGGCTACACCTTC TRBJ1-2 TRBV4-2 TRBD1 .
CSVVTGGRGEQYF TGCAGCGTTGTCACAGGGGGCCGGGGCGAGCAGTACTTC TRBJ2-7 TRBV29-1 TRBD1 few
CASSWGTGRSDTEAFF TGCGCCAGCAGCTGGGGGACAGGGAGGAGTGACACTGAAGCTTTCTTT TRBJ1-1 TRBV5-1 TRBD1 .
CASSHSPAAQRAEQYF TGTGCCAGCAGCCATTCCCCCGCCGCGCAGCGGGCCGAGCAGTACTTC TRBJ2-7 TRBV4-2 . .
CASSAGGLINYGYTF TGTGCCAGCAGCGCGGGGGGACTGATTAACTATGGCTACACCTTC TRBJ1-2 TRBV9 . once
CASRWTSGASQYF TGTGCCAGCAGATGGACTAGCGGAGCCTCGCAGTATTTT TRBJ2-3 TRBV2 TRBD2 .
CASSYSGLAGGYEQYF TGTGCCAGCAGTTACTCCGGGCTAGCGGGAGGGTACGAGCAGTACTTC TRBJ2-7 TRBV6-5 TRBD2 .
CASSSGQSQEAFF TGCGCCAGCAGTTCAGGACAGAGCCAAGAAGCTTTCTTT TRBJ1-1 TRBV5-1 . .
CARRQGAFETQYF TGTGCCCGCCGGCAGGGCGCGTTCGAGACCCAGTACTTC TRBJ2-5 TRBV7-6 . .
CASSSSGSSYEQYF TGTGCCAGCAGTTCTAGCGGGAGCTCCTACGAGCAGTACTTC TRBJ2-7 TRBV27 TRBD2 .
CASSLVQADSPLHF TGTGCCAGCAGCTTAGTACAGGCGGATTCACCCCTCCACTTT TRBJ1-6 TRBV5-6 . few
CAIRPGTGGYEQYF TGTGCCATCAGGCCCGGGACAGGCGGCTACGAGCAGTACTTC TRBJ2-7 TRBV10-3 TRBD1 few
CASSRHSQEAFF TGTGCCAGCAGCCGACATTCGCAAGAAGCTTTCTTT TRBJ1-1 TRBV7-9 . .
CASNGQGGLEQYF TGTGCCAGCAACGGGCAGGGGGGTTTAGAGCAGTACTTC TRBJ2-7 TRBV2 . .
CASSFSSRGNEQYF TGTGCCAGCAGCTTTTCCTCCCGGGGAAACGAGCAGTACTTC TRBJ2-7 TRBV5-4 . .
CASSSGSSGNTIYF TGTGCCAGCTCATCAGGAAGCTCTGGAAACACCATATATTTT TRBJ1-3 TRBV5-6 . .
CASSKTSGRAAGETQYF TGTGCCAGTAGTAAGACTAGCGGGAGGGCCGCGGGTGAGACCCAGTACTTC TRBJ2-5 TRBV19 TRBD2 .
CASSTRTSGTKDTQYF TGTGCCAGCAGCACACGGACTAGCGGGACCAAAGATACGCAGTATTTT TRBJ2-3 TRBV7-8 TRBD2 .
CASSPAWSSYNEQFF TGCGCCAGCAGCCCCGCTTGGAGCTCCTACAATGAGCAGTTCTTC TRBJ2-1 TRBV5-1 . .
CAHSGTGGTGELFF TGTGCCCACAGCGGGACAGGGGGCACCGGGGAGCTGTTTTTT TRBJ2-2 TRBV10-3 TRBD1 .
CASSGGRGAGELFF TGTGCCAGCTCGGGGGGTAGAGGGGCCGGGGAGCTGTTTTTT TRBJ2-2 TRBV9 TRBD2 .
CASWRGDTQYF TGTGCCAGCTGGAGGGGTGATACGCAGTATTTT TRBJ2-3 TRBV19 . .
CASSSQRTVNEKLFF TGTGCCAGCAGTTCCCAAAGGACAGTTAATGAAAAACTGTTTTTT TRBJ1-4 TRBV27 . .
CASSYSVGVRELFF TGTGCCAGCAGTTACTCGGTCGGTGTCAGGGAGCTGTTTTTT TRBJ2-2 TRBV6-5 . few
CANPASGSFYEQYF TGCGCCAATCCCGCTAGCGGGAGCTTCTACGAGCAGTACTTC TRBJ2-7 TRBV5-1 TRBD2 .
CASSSLGALNTEAFF TGTGCCAGCAGTTCCCTGGGGGCCCTGAACACTGAAGCTTTCTTT TRBJ1-1 TRBV27 . .
CATSRDRGREKLFF TGTGCCACCAGCAGAGATCGTGGGAGGGAAAAACTGTTTTTT TRBJ1-4 TRBV15 . .
CASSPRTSGRTGELFF TGTGCCAGTAGTCCCCGGACTAGCGGGAGAACCGGGGAGCTGTTTTTT TRBJ2-2 TRBV19 TRBD2 .
CASSRTSGAGELFF TGTGCCAGCAGTAGGACTAGCGGGGCCGGGGAGCTGTTTTTT TRBJ2-2 TRBV4-2 TRBD2 few
CASSSGRNTEAFF TGTGCCAGCAGCTCGGGGAGGAACACTGAAGCTTTCTTT TRBJ1-1 TRBV7-2 . .
CASSSPGQGGINYGYTF TGTGCCAGCAGTTCCCCGGGACAGGGAGGGATAAACTATGGCTACACCTTC TRBJ1-2 TRBV28 TRBD1 .
CASSWSAGTYEQYF TGTGCCAGCAGTTGGTCAGCAGGGACCTACGAGCAGTACTTC TRBJ2-7 TRBV6-5 . .
CSGTGLAYEQYF TGCAGCGGGACGGGACTAGCCTACGAGCAGTACTTC TRBJ2-7 TRBV29-1 TRBD2 .